The rows below give T cell receptor beta chains drawn from one sample of a study of cytomegalovirus exposure and HLA in healthy donors. Libraries were prepared by immunoSEQ multiplex PCR; TCRdb keeps only in-frame clonotypes and omits some of them. The sample yields about 110,000 clones, over 60% seen once. What was sequenced was PBMCs. The receptors shown here come from a man aged 25 to 40 in good health and CMV-seropositive. CDR3s include the opening cysteine and the closing phenylalanine or tryptophan. A clone size is listed for some rows: how often the clone was seen (once, few, many), or a class if it is expanded.

few | TRBJ2-1 | TRBV2 | CASSDGVREQFF
NA | TRBJ1-1 | TRBV5-6 | CASRPLTGTNTEAFF
NA | TRBJ1-2 | TRBV7-8 | CASSEVRWGRNYGYTF
NA | TRBJ2-7 | TRBV27 | CASGPGLAFYEQYF
NA | TRBJ2-7 | TRBV27 | CASSLFAPTVASSYEQYF
NA | TRBJ2-2 | TRBV7-6 | CASSFLAGDHTGELFF
NA | TRBJ2-2 | TRBV2 | CASSDIFGELFF
NA | TRBJ2-7 | TRBV27 | CASSFSGQFSRYEQYF
NA | TRBJ2-5 | TRBV7-2 | CASSPPGTQYF
NA | TRBJ1-1 | TRBV27 | CASSTDRQGATEAFF
NA | TRBJ2-5 | TRBV4-2 | CASSQDMAARTQYF
NA | TRBJ1-5 | TRBV9 | CASSTSDSFPSNQPQHF
few | TRBJ2-5 | TRBV7-3 | CASSPNGQGTETQYF
NA | TRBJ2-2 | TRBV19 | CASSISQTGELFF
NA | TRBJ1-1 | TRBV18 | CASSPGQGAEAFF
once | TRBJ2-3 | TRBV7-7 | CASSLTTGSTDTQYF
NA | TRBJ2-5 | TRBV19 | CASSNPGSVGAGETQYF
once | TRBJ1-2 | TRBV19 | CASSTLQGNYGYTF
NA | TRBJ2-5 | TRBV5-6 | CASSLVAGAGETQYF
NA | TRBJ2-3 | TRBV5-4 | CASSPSGGPRDTQYF
NA | TRBJ2-7 | TRBV6-5 | CASSAGQVWEQYF
NA | TRBJ2-3 | TRBV5-1 | CASGGSPGLAGGRPDTQYF
NA | TRBJ2-4 | TRBV13 | CASSTTGEAKNIQYF
few | TRBJ1-4 | TRBV7-8 | CASSGSTGGDATNEKLFF
once | TRBJ2-6 | TRBV10-3 | CATRSSGANVLTF
NA | TRBJ2-3 | TRBV4-3 | CASSQDLGGGLAGPTDTQYF
NA | TRBJ1-2 | TRBV6-5 | CASSYSEGAYYGYTF
NA | TRBJ1-2 | TRBV15 | CATSRITDNYGYTF
NA | TRBJ2-3 | TRBV18 | CASSPNRAADTQYF
few | TRBJ1-1 | TRBV10-3 | CAITGGTEAFF
NA | TRBJ1-1 | TRBV7-6 | CASSPRTGMNTEAFF
NA | TRBJ2-7 | TRBV27 | CASGMDTREQYF
NA | TRBJ2-3 | TRBV27 | CASSLVSGGTDTQYF
NA | TRBJ1-2 | TRBV27 | CASSALGQGGYGYTF
NA | TRBJ1-5 | TRBV4-2 | CASSQEGQSNQPQHF
NA | TRBJ1-4 | TRBV9 | CASSARGQGGSEKLFF
NA | TRBJ2-3 | TRBV28 | CASSSGGESTDTQYF
large | TRBJ2-7 | TRBV19 | CASSIGGGPTYEQYF
NA | TRBJ2-3 | TRBV6-5 | CASSYWLAGPTDTQYF
once | TRBJ2-3 | TRBV29-1 | CSVEAGGDPDTQYF
NA | TRBJ2-1 | TRBV7-7 | CASSLAPAGDEQFF
NA | TRBJ2-1 | TRBV18 | CASSPLGGYRSYNEQFF
NA | TRBJ1-5 | TRBV10-3 | CAISDPGQEGQPQHF
NA | TRBJ1-2 | TRBV7-6 | CASSLLPTANYGYTF
NA | TRBJ2-7 | TRBV28 | CASSSNPGQGKYEQYF
NA | TRBJ2-3 | TRBV6-1 | CASGKGGGDTQYF
NA | TRBJ1-2 | TRBV7-9 | CASSLGTGNYGYTF
NA | TRBJ2-7 | TRBV6-1 | CASSTGTVLYEQYF
NA | TRBJ1-1 | TRBV28 | CASSLTETEAEAFF
NA | TRBJ2-2 | TRBV5-1 | CASSSGTAIVTGELFF
once | TRBJ2-7 | TRBV27 | CASSLSPGRAAEQYF
NA | TRBJ2-5 | TRBV7-9 | CASSLVPGNQETQYF
NA | TRBJ1-2 | TRBV7-2 | CASSSGTGDYGYTF
NA | TRBJ2-5 | TRBV28 | CASRPSPQGRFETQYF
once | TRBJ1-1 | TRBV10-1 | CATSTGPNTEAFF